These T cell receptor beta chains were read from a single sample in a study of radiotherapy plus CTLA-4 blockade in lung cancer. Profiling relied on immunoSEQ multiplex PCR, and the TCRdb table lists in-frame clones only, not all of them. The sample contains 85,000 to 95,000 clones, roughly 80% of which appear only once. Sequencing used peripheral blood, obtained from a patient treated with radiotherapy plus ipilimumab. These receptors all come from a human donor with non-small cell lung cancer that progressed on radiotherapy plus ipilimumab. Each CDR3 is given without its conserved first and last residue. D genes are given only for firm matches.

>TRBJ2-1|TRBD1|TRBV2
ASSGDRGREEQF
>TRBJ2-3|TRBD2|TRBV30
AWSEVGTSGSTDTQY
>TRBJ2-7|TRBD1|TRBV27
ASTPGTGRYEQY
>TRBJ1-3|-|TRBV13
ASSLRGASGNTIY
>TRBJ1-1|-|TRBV6-6
ASEERGNMNTEAF
>TRBJ2-7|-|TRBV15
ATSSRGSYYEQY
>TRBJ1-2|-|TRBV30
AWSASNYGYT
>TRBJ2-1|TRBD1|TRBV19
ASSGGYLGQF
>TRBJ2-1|TRBD1|TRBV27
ASSSFTGQGRVNEQF
>TRBJ1-1|TRBD1|TRBV10-1
ASSELTGGSTEAF
>TRBJ1-2|TRBD1|TRBV5-5
ASSLRGGQGGYGYT
>TRBJ2-5|TRBD2|TRBV19
ASSNPAVTSGRAEETQY
>TRBJ2-3|-|TRBV27
ASSLTPGSHPF
>-|-|TRBV9
ASSVGLAGEQY
>TRBJ2-1|TRBD2|TRBV9
ASSGTGTSGNEQF
>TRBJ2-1|TRBD1|TRBV5-1
ASSLDRGSYNEQF
>TRBJ2-7|-|TRBV7-3
ASSPSGSSSYEQY
>TRBJ2-6|TRBD1|TRBV29-1
SVDGGTGALSGANVLT
>TRBJ1-3|-|TRBV10-2
ASSERQGLAGNTIY
>TRBJ1-1|-|TRBV10-1
ASSDMGVGNTEAF
>TRBJ2-3|-|TRBV7-9
ASSSQGLRTDTQY
>TRBJ2-1|TRBD2|TRBV5-6
ASSSSKGLAGYRKEQF
>TRBJ2-1|-|TRBV18
ASSPISGGGNEQF